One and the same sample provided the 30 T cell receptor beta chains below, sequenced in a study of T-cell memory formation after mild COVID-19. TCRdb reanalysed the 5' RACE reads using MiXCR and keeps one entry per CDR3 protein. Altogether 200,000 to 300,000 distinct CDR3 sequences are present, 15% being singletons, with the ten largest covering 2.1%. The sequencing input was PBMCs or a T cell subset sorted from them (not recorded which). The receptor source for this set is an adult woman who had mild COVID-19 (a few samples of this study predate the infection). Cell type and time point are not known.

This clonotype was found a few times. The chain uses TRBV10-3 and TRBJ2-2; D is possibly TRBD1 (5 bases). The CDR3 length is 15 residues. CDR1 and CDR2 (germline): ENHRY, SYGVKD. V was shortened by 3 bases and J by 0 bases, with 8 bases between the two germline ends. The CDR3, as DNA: TGTGCCATCAGTGATCAGGGTCCGAACACCGGGGAGCTGTTTTTT. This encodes CAISDQGPNTGELFF.

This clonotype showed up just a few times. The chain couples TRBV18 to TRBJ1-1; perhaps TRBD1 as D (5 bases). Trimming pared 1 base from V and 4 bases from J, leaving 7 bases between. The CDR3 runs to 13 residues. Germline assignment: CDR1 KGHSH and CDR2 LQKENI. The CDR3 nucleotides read TGTGCCAGCTCACCACATGGGGGCACTGAAGCTTTCTTT. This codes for CASSPHGGTEAFF.

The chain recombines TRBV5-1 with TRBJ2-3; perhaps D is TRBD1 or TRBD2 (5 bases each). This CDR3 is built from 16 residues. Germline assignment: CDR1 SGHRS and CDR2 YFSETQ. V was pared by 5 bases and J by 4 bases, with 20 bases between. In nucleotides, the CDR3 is TGCGCCAGCAGTGTGTGGGGGTCCGAACTCTCAGATACGCAGTATTTT. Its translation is CASSVWGSELSDTQYF.

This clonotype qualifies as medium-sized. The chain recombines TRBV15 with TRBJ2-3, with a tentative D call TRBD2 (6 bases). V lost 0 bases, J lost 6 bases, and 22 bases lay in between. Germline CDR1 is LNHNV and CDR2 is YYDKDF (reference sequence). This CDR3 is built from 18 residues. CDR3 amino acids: CATSRDRLGGAAFDTQYF. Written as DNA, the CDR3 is TGTGCCACCAGCAGAGATCGATTAGGCGGGGCCGCATTTGATACGCAGTATTTT.

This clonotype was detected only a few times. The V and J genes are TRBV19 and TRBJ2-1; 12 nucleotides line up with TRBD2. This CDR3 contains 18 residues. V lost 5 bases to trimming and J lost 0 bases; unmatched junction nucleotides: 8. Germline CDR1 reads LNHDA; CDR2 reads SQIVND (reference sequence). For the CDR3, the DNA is TGTGCCAGTAGTTATGGACTAGCGGGGTCGGGCTCCTACAATGAGCAGTTCTTC. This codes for CASSYGLAGSGSYNEQFF.

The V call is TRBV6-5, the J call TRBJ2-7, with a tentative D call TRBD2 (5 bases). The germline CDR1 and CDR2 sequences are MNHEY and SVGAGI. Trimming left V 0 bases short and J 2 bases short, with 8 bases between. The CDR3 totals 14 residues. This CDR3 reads CASSYSPGAYEQYF. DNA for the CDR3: TGTGCCAGCAGTTACTCGCCCGGGGCCTACGAGCAGTACTTC.

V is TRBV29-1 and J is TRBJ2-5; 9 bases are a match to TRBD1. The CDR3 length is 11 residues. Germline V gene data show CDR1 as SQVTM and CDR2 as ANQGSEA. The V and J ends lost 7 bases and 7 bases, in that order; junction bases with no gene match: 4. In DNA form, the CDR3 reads TGCAGCGGGACAGGGGCTGGGACCCAGTACTTC. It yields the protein CSGTGAGTQYF.

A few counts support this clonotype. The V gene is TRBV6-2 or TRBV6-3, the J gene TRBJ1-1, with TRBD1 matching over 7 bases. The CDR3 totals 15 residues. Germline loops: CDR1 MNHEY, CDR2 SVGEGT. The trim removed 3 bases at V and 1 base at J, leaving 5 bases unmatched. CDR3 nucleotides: TGTGCCAGCAGTTATGGGCAGGGGGGGAACACTGAAGCTTTCTTT. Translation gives CASSYGQGGNTEAFF.

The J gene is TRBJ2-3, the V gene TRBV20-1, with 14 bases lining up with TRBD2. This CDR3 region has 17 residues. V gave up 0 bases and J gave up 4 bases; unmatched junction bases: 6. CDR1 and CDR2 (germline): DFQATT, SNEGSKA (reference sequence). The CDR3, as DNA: TGCAGTGCTAGAGATCCCGGACTAGCGGGGGGCCCAGATACGCAGTATTTT. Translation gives CSARDPGLAGGPDTQYF.

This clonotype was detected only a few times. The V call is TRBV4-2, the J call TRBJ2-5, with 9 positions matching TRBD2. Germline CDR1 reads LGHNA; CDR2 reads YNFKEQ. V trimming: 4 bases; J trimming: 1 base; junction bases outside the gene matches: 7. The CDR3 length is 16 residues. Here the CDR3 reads CASSPGLAKPQETQYF. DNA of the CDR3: TGTGCCAGCAGCCCCGGACTAGCGAAACCCCAAGAGACCCAGTACTTC.

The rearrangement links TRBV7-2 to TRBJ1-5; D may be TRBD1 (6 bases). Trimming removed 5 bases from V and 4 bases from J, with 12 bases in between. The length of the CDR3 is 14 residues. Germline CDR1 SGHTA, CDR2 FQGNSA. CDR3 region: CASSLTTGNQPQHF. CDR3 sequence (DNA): TGTGCCAGCAGCCTTACTACAGGGAATCAGCCCCAGCATTTT.

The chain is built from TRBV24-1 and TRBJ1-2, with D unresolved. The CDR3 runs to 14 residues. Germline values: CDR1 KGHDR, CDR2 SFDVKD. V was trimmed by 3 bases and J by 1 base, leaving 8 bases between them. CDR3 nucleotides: TGTGCCACCAGTGATGCTTGGGGTAACTATGGCTACACCTTC. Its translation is CATSDAWGNYGYTF.

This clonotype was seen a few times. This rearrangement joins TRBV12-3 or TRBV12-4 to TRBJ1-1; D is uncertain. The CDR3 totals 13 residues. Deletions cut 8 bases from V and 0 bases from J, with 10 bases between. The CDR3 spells CASQMQVNTEAFF. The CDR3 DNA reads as TGTGCCAGCCAAATGCAGGTGAACACTGAAGCTTTCTTT.

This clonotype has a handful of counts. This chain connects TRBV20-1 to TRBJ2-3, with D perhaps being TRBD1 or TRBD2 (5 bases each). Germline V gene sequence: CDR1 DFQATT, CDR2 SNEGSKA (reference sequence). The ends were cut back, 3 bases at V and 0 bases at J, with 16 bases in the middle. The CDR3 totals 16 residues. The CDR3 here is CSASTGQTSSTDTQYF. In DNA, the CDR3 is TGCAGTGCTAGTACGGGGCAGACGTCTAGCACAGATACGCAGTATTTT.

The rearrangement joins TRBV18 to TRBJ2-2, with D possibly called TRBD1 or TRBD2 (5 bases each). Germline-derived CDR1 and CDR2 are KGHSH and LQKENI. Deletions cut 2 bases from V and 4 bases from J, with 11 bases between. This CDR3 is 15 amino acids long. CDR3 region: CASSPGTESTGELFF. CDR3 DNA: TGTGCCAGCTCACCAGGGACGGAGTCCACCGGGGAGCTGTTTTTT.

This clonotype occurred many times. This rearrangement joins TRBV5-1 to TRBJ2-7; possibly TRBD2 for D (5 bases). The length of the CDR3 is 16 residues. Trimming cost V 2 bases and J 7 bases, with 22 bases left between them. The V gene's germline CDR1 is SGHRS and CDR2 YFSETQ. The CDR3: CASSFLSVGDGREQYF. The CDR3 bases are TGCGCCAGCAGCTTCTTGTCGGTGGGAGACGGCCGGGAGCAGTACTTC.

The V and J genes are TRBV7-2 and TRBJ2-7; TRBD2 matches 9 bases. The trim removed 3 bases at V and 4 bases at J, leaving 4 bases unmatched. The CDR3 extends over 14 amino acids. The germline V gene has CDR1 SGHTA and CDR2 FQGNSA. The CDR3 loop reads CASSFSGGNYEQYF. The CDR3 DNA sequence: TGTGCCAGCAGCTTTAGCGGGGGTAATTACGAGCAGTACTTC.

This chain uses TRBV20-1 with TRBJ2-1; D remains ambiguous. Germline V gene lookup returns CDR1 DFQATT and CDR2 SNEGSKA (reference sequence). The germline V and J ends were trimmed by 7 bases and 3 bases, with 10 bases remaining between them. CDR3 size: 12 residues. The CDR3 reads CSVSGIYNEQFF. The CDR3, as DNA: TGCAGTGTAAGTGGGATCTACAATGAGCAGTTCTTC.

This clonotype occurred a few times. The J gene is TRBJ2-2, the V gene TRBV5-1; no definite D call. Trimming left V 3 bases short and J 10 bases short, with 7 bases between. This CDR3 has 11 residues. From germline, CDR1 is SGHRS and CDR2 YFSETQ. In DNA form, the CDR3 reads TGCGCCAGCAGCTCAAACATGGAGCTGTTTTTT. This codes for CASSSNMELFF.

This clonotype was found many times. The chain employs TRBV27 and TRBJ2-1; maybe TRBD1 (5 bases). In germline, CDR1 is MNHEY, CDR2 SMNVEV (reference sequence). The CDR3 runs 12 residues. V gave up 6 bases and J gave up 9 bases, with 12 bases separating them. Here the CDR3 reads CASSQGLSEQFF. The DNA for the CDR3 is TGTGCCAGCAGCCAGGGTTTAAGTGAGCAGTTCTTC.

The CDR3 bases are TGCGCCAGCAGCTTGGCGCGGGAGCGGCAAGAGACCCAGTACTTC. It translates to CASSLARERQETQYF. This sequence joins TRBV5-1 and TRBJ2-5; 7 bases are shared with TRBD2. The CDR3 runs 15 residues. Germline V gene data show CDR1 as SGHRS and CDR2 as YFSETQ. V lost 0 bases and J lost 2; bases outside the gene matches: 4.

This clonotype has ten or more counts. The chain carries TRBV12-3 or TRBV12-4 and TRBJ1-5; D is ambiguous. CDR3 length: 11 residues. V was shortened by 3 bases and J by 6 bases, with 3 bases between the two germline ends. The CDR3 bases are TGTGCCAGCAGTTTGGGTCAGCCCCAGCATTTT. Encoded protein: CASSLGQPQHF.

Here the CDR3 reads CASRGPNYGYTF. The CDR3 region has the DNA TGTGCCAGCAGAGGCCCTAACTATGGCTACACCTTC. The rearrangement joins TRBV25-1 to TRBJ1-2; D unclear. Germline values: CDR1 MGHDK, CDR2 SYGVNS. The V and J ends lost 6 bases and 0 bases respectively, with 5 bases between them. The CDR3 covers 12 residues.

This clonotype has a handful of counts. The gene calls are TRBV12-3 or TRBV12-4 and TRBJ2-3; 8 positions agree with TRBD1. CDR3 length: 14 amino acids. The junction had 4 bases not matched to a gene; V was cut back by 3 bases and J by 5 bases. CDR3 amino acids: CASSLSTGGDTQYF. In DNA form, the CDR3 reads TGTGCCAGCAGTTTGAGTACAGGGGGAGATACGCAGTATTTT.

CDR3 nucleotides: TGTGCCAGCAGCCAGGGATTCACAGATACGCAGTATTTT. It yields the protein CASSQGFTDTQYF. The chain uses TRBV2 and TRBJ2-3; TRBD1 is a possible D gene (5 bases). Germline V gene sequence: CDR1 SNHLY, CDR2 FYNNEI. The CDR3 length is 13 residues. V was clipped by 6 bases and J by 2 bases, with 9 bases between them.

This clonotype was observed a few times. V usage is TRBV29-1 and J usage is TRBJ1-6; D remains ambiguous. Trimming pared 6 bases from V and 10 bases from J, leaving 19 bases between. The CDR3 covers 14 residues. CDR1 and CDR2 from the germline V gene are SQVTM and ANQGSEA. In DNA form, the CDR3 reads TGCAGCGTCAAACCTAGGGATGACGGGTCACCCCTCCACTTT. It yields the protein CSVKPRDDGSPLHF.

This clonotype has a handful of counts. In nucleotides, the CDR3 is TGCAGTACCCTCCCGCTGTTGAACACCGGGGAGCTGTTTTTT. Its protein product is CSTLPLLNTGELFF. The chain joins TRBV20-1 to TRBJ2-2; D is uncertain. Germline-derived CDR1 and CDR2 are DFQATT and SNEGSKA (reference sequence). The CDR3 spans 14 residues. Trimming removed 8 bases from V and 1 base from J, with 14 bases in between.

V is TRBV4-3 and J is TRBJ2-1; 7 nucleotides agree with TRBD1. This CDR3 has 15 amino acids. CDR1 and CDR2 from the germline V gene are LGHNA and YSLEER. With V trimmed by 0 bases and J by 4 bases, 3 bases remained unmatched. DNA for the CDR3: TGCGCCAGCAGCCAAGACCCAGGGGGATACAATGAGCAGTTCTTC. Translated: CASSQDPGGYNEQFF.

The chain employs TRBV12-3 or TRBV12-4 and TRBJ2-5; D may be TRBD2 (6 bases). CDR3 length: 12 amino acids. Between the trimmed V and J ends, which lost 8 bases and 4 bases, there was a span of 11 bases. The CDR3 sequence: CASGRGLETQYF. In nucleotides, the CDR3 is TGTGCCAGCGGCCGGGGGTTAGAGACCCAGTACTTC.

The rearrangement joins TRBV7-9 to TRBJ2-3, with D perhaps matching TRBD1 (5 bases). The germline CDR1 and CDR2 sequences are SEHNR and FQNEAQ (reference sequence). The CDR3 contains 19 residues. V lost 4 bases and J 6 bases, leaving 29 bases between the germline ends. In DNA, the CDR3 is TGTGCCAGCAGCTCCTCACGGCTTCGGGTAGGGGCCTACGACGATACGCAGTATTTT. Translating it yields CASSSSRLRVGAYDDTQYF.